Shown below are 18 T cell receptor beta chains from a single sample sequenced in a study of T cell changes during pregnancy in multiple sclerosis (dated by TCRdb to about 2019). The library was built by means of the immunoSEQ multiplex PCR assay. TCRdb took over this immuneACCESS table, retaining in-frame rearrangements with V and J assigned. Such tables are incomplete; in checked studies, under half of the missing clones stem from an unresolved V gene, and the remainder is unexplained. Recorded for this sample are some 46,000 clones; 80% to 95% of them occurred a single time. Jointly, the top ten make up roughly 0.4% of the sample. The specimen comprised CD4+ T cells from peripheral blood mononuclear cells, sampled after pregnancy. The receptor set was obtained from a female donor with multiple sclerosis, enrolled in a pregnancy study.

The chain is built from TRBV6-1 and TRBJ2-2, with 7 bases lining up with TRBD1. Germline lookup yields CDR1 MNHNS and CDR2 SASEGT. J gave up 5 bases and V 6 bases, and 6 bases lay outside the gene matches. The CDR3 consists of 14 residues. The CDR3 bases are TGTGCCAGCAGCCTAGACAGGGAGACCGGGGAGCTGTTTTTT. Protein: CASSLDRETGELFF.

The V and J genes are TRBV11-2 and TRBJ1-1; D not certain. This CDR3 has 14 amino acids. Germline V lookup: CDR1 SGHAT, CDR2 FQNNGV. V was pared by 5 bases and J by 2 bases, with 12 bases between. The CDR3 DNA follows: TGTGCCAGCAGCCCAATGTTAGTAAACACTGAAGCTTTCTTT. Translated: CASSPMLVNTEAFF.

Here the CDR3 DNA reads TGCAGCGTTGTGGGGCAGGTAAACACTGAAGCTTTCTTT. Its protein product is CSVVGQVNTEAFF. This sequence joins TRBV29-1 and TRBJ1-1; possible D gene TRBD1, 5 bases. The CDR3 loop spans 13 amino acids. CDR1 is SQVTM, CDR2 ANQGSEA, per germline. V dropped 4 bases and J dropped 2 bases, with 11 bases sitting between them.

The CDR3 bases are TGTGCCAGCAGAGATGACAGGGCGAGGGCCAAAAACATTCAGTACTTC. Translation gives CASRDDRARAKNIQYF. The V and J genes are TRBV28 and TRBJ2-4; 7 nucleotides match TRBD1. CDR1 MDHEN and CDR2 SYDVKM come from the germline V gene. The V gene end was trimmed by 6 bases and the J gene end by 1 base; junction bases not matched to a gene: 9. The length of the CDR3 is 16 residues.

The J gene is TRBJ2-1, the V gene TRBV29-1, with 7 bases matching TRBD2. J gave up 5 bases and V 5 bases, and 9 bases lay outside the gene matches. This CDR3 has 14 amino acids. The germline gives CDR1 SQVTM, CDR2 ANQGSEA. The DNA for the CDR3 is TGCAGCGTTTTGGGAGGGCCCGGTCACAATGAGCAGTTCTTC. Translation: CSVLGGPGHNEQFF.

J is TRBJ2-2 and V is TRBV19; D remains ambiguous. Trimming took 2 bases from V and 0 from J, leaving 4 bases between them. The CDR3 sequence is 14 residues long. CDR1 LNHDA and CDR2 SQIVND come from the germline V gene (reference sequence). In DNA, the CDR3 is TGTGCCAGTAGTATAACAGCGAACACCGGGGAGCTGTTTTTT. This gives the protein CASSITANTGELFF.

The rearrangement links TRBV5-4 to TRBJ2-3; 8 bases map to TRBD1. Germline loops: CDR1 SGHNT, CDR2 YYREEE (reference sequence). V was clipped by 2 bases and J by 2 bases; unmatched bases: 4. The CDR3 runs to 15 residues. The CDR3 here is CASSLGDRTTDTQYF. CDR3 nucleotide sequence: TGTGCCAGCAGCTTAGGGGACAGGACCACAGATACGCAGTATTTT. The full variable domain, in which reference TRBV5-4 and TRBJ2-3 provide the parts outside the CDR3, is ETGVTQSPTHLIKTRGQQVTLRCSSQSGHNTVSWYQQALGQGPQFIFQYYREEENGRGNFPPRFSGLQFPNYSSELNVNALELDDSALYLCASSLGDRTTDTQYFGPGTRLTVL.

J is TRBJ1-1 and V is TRBV5-1, with a weak D call TRBD1 (5 bases). In germline, CDR1 is SGHRS, CDR2 YFSETQ. This CDR3 region has 14 residues. V was trimmed by 3 bases and J by 5 bases, leaving 14 bases between them. The CDR3 DNA follows: TGCGCCAGCAGCTCGGGGGTCGGGGAGACTGAAGCTTTCTTT. This translates into CASSSGVGETEAFF. Drawing the rest from reference TRBV5-1 and TRBJ1-1, the complete variable domain is KAGVTQTPRYLIKTRGQQVTLSCSPISGHRSVSWYQQTPGQGLQFLFEYFSETQRNKGNFPGRFSGRQFSNSRSEMNVSTLELGDSALYLCASSSGVGETEAFFGQGTRLTVV.

J is TRBJ2-5 and V is TRBV7-2, with 7 nucleotides matching TRBD2. The germline gives CDR1 SGHTA, CDR2 FQGNSA. The V gene end was trimmed by 2 bases and the J gene end by 6 bases; junction bases not matched to a gene: 6. The CDR3 covers 14 residues. Written as DNA, the CDR3 is TGTGCCAGCAGCTTATTGACGGGAGGAAAGACCCAGTACTTC. Translated, it gives CASSLLTGGKTQYF. The entire variable domain, with the rest obtained from reference TRBV7-2 and TRBJ2-5, is as follows: GAGVSQSPSNKVTEKGKDVELRCDPISGHTALYWYRQSLGQGLEFLIYFQGNSAPDKSGLPSDRFSAERTGGSVSTLTIQRTQQEDSAVYLCASSLLTGGKTQYFGPGTRLLVL.

The chain combines TRBV9 with TRBJ2-7; 9 bases fit TRBD1. The length of the CDR3 is 15 residues. Germline assignment: CDR1 SGDLS and CDR2 YYNGEE. J gave up 6 bases and V 4 bases, and 11 bases lay outside the gene matches. Here the CDR3 DNA reads TGTGCCAGCAGCCCCGGGACAGGGTGGGGGTCCGAGCAGTACTTC. Protein: CASSPGTGWGSEQYF.

The chain has TRBV30 and TRBJ1-3, with D possibly TRBD1 on 6 matching bases. The CDR3 has 14 residues. Germline CDR1 GTSNPN, CDR2 SVGIG (reference sequence). V was pared by 0 bases and J by 3 bases, with 9 bases between. Here the CDR3 DNA reads TGTGCCTGGAGTGTTTGGACAGATGGAAACACCATATATTTT. This codes for CAWSVWTDGNTIYF.

This clone was picked up one time. The genes are TRBV2 and TRBJ1-4; TRBD1 is a possible D gene (5 bases). The V and J ends lost 7 bases and 5 bases respectively, with 23 bases between them. This CDR3 comprises 17 residues. In germline, CDR1 is SNHLY, CDR2 FYNNEI. The CDR3 DNA reads TGTGCCAGCATGGGGCAGGGCCTTGTCCGTCACAATGAAAAACTGTTTTTT. Encoded protein: CASMGQGLVRHNEKLFF.

This clone was detected only once. The chain links TRBV9 to TRBJ2-2; D may be TRBD2 (5 bases). The length of the CDR3 is 17 residues. Germline-derived CDR1 and CDR2 are SGDLS and YYNGEE. Trimming pared 0 bases from V and 3 bases from J, leaving 15 bases between. The CDR3 loop reads CASSVGLGFGDTGELFF. The CDR3 DNA sequence: TGTGCCAGCAGCGTAGGCCTTGGCTTCGGGGACACCGGGGAGCTGTTTTTT.

This chain joins TRBV4-2 and TRBJ2-5, with 7 bases lining up with TRBD2. Per germline, CDR1 LGHNA and CDR2 YNFKEQ. With 2 bases clipped from V and 5 bases from J, the junction kept 14 bases outside the gene matches. The CDR3 is 17 amino acids. DNA for the CDR3: TGTGCCAGCAGCCAATTGGGTCCTGCGGGAGCCGCCGAGACCCAGTACTTC. Amino acid sequence: CASSQLGPAGAAETQYF.

The chain recombines TRBV9 with TRBJ2-1; 10 bases fit TRBD2. CDR1 and CDR2 from the germline V gene are SGDLS and YYNGEE. This CDR3 contains 15 residues. Trimming removed 0 bases from V and 8 bases from J; junction bases left unmatched: 5. CDR3 coding DNA: TGTGCCAGCAGCGTAGGGTCTAGCGGGAGTCATGAGCAGTTCTTC. This gives the protein CASSVGSSGSHEQFF.

This chain uses TRBV7-9 with TRBJ1-1, with D hard to call. The CDR3 length is 14 residues. CDR1 and CDR2 (germline): SEHNR, FQNEAQ (reference sequence). V lost 4 bases and J lost 5, with 14 bases in between. CDR3 loop: CASSSSALETEAFF. The CDR3 DNA sequence: TGTGCCAGCAGCTCATCCGCGTTGGAGACTGAAGCTTTCTTT. Full variable domain (missing parts from reference TRBV7-9 and TRBJ1-1): DTGVSQNPRHKITKRGQNVTFRCDPISEHNRLYWYRQTLGQGPEFLTYFQNEAQLEKSRLLSDRFSAERPKGSFSTLEIQRTEQGDSAMYLCASSSSALETEAFFGQGTRLTVV.

The chain recombines TRBV5-1 with TRBJ2-7; D may be TRBD2 (6 bases). Trimming shortened V by 3 bases and J by 1 base, and 14 bases separated the two germline ends. There are 15 residues in the CDR3. Germline loops: CDR1 SGHRS, CDR2 YFSETQ. The CDR3 protein is CASSSGGGGSYEQYF. DNA of the CDR3: TGCGCCAGCAGCTCCGGTGGTGGGGGGTCCTACGAGCAGTACTTC.

The chain carries TRBV7-9 and TRBJ2-2; a possible D gene is TRBD1 (5 bases). From germline, CDR1 is SEHNR and CDR2 FQNEAQ (reference sequence). The CDR3 totals 15 residues. Trimming took off 5 bases at V and 2 bases at J, with 12 bases between the two ends. Here the CDR3 reads CASSVGLSNTGELFF. DNA for the CDR3: TGTGCCAGCAGCGTGGGGCTTAGTAACACCGGGGAGCTGTTTTTT.